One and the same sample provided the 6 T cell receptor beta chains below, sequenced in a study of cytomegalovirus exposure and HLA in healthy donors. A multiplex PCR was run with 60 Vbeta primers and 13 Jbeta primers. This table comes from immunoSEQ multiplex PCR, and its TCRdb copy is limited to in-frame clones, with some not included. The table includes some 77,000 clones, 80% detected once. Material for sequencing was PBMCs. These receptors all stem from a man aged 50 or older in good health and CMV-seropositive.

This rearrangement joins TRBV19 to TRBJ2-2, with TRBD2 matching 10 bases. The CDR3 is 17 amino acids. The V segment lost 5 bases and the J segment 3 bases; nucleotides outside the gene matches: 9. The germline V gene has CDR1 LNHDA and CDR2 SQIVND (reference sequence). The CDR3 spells CASSLIGTSEYTGELFF. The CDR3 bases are TGTGCCAGTAGTCTCATAGGGACTAGCGAATACACCGGGGAGCTGTTTTTT.

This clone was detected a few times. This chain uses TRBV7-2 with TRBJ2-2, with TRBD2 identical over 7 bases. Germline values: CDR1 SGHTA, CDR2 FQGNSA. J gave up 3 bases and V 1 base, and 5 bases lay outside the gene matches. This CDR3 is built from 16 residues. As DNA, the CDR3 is TGTGCCAGCAGCTTAGACGGGAGGCCCTACACCGGGGAGCTGTTTTTT. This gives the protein CASSLDGRPYTGELFF.

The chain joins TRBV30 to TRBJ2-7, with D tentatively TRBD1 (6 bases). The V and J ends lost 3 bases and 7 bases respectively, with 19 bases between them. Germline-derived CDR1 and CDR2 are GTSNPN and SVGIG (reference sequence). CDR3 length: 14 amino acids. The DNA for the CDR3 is TGTGCCTGGAGAGCTTCAAACAGGGTAGGGGAGCAGTACTTC. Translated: CAWRASNRVGEQYF.

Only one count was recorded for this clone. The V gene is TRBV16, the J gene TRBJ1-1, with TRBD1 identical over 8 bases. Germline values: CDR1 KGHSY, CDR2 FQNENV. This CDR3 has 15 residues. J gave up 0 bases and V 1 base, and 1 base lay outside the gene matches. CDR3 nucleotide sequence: TGTGCCAGCAGCCAATTGGACAGGGTGAACACTGAAGCTTTCTTT. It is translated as CASSQLDRVNTEAFF.

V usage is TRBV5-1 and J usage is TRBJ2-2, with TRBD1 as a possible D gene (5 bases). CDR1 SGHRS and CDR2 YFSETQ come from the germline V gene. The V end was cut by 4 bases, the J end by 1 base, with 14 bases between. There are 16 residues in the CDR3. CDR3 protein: CASSPRTLMNTGELFF. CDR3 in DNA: TGCGCCAGCAGCCCTCGGACACTCATGAACACCGGGGAGCTGTTTTTT.

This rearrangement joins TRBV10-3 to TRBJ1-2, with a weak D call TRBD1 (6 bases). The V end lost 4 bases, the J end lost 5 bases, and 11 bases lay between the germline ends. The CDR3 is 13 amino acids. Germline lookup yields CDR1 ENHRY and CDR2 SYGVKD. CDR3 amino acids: CAISVGGNYGYTF. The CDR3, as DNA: TGTGCCATCAGTGTAGGGGGAAATTATGGCTACACCTTC.